This T cell receptor beta chain was identified during a study of cytomegalovirus exposure and HLA in healthy donors (dated by TCRdb to about 2017). For the wider study: An earlier analysis of around 600 of the donors reported about 290 Gb of sequence data and roughly 100 million unique TCR beta sequences from roughly 180 million T cells. An early release covering just under 650 HLA-typed donors comprised around 300 gigabases of sequencing data and around 86 million unique TCR sequences. Of the roughly 400 genotyped donors, roughly 76% were placed in the genetic ancestry cluster associated with self-reported Caucasian donors. The study aimed to test whether signatures of past pathogen exposure could be identified by cataloging public T cell receptors. The study profiled the T cell repertoires of hundreds of subjects by immunosequencing and related them to cytomegalovirus serostatus. Besides the first cohort of hundreds of subjects, a separate validation cohort made up of 95 to 150 different subjects was used. To predict cytomegalovirus infection status, the study combined high-throughput TCR immunosequencing, statistical association of individual TCRs with disease status, and machine learning. In a later analysis, previously published TCR beta repertoires from more than 500 donors were re-analyzed and high-resolution HLA genotyping was added so that TCR occurrence patterns could be studied. Rather than using new phenotypic data, the later analysis identified candidate immune exposures from TCR beta sequences and from how often those sequences occurred across donors. In an earlier analysis of several hundred of the donors, high-throughput TCR beta sequencing was used to judge whether each TCR beta V gene segment behaved as functional or pseudogenic. Alongside the repertoire data, information on donor age, sex, ethnicity and CMV serostatus was compiled. A later genetic analysis took genome-wide SNP genotypes for about 65% of the roughly 670 donors and used that subset as a discovery cohort. Every repertoire in the discovery cohort had been generated on one and the same sequencing platform. HLA typing covered class I and class II loci at four-digit resolution. Typing coverage varied by locus: about 629-640 donors for A, B, C, DRB1 and DQB1; some 520 for DQA1; about 600 for DPA1; approximately 450 for DPB1. A few DR-DQ haplotypes were treated as single units for association and clustering because of strong linkage in the cohort. Among around 400 genotyped donors of the cohort, an average of approximately 250,000 unique TCR beta nucleotide sequences were sequenced per donor, roughly a sixth of them non-productive. Here is what the overall study found, with its caveats: Roughly uniform sequencing depth across donors was assumed in presence/absence analyses, although this assumption may not hold. A further reported finding was that TCR beta sequences accurately predicted the HLA-A and HLA-B alleles for most subjects in the first cohort. An earlier analysis of some 590 of the donors showed that most TCR beta V segments appeared in productive rearrangements either about 87% or about 30% of the time, which broadly matched IMGT annotations. Most CMV-associated TCR beta chains appeared to be HLA-restricted in a later analysis, and the HLA associations seemed to be driven largely by CMV exposure. A later analysis found that TCR association rates varied across HLA loci, with DRB1 alleles showing the most associated TCRs and HLA-C alleles the fewest. A later analysis found that HLA-associated TCR beta chains were more clonally expanded and had lower generation probabilities than equally common non-associated chains. According to a later analysis, parvovirus B19, influenza, CMV and Epstein-Barr virus appeared linked to several top co-occurrence clusters. In vitro tests confirmed that a few of the cytomegalovirus-associated TCR beta chains recognize cytomegalovirus antigens. A cluster of highly shared sequence variants was judged likely to represent a technical artifact of the sequencing pipeline. The cohort was sequenced for TCR beta chains only, and without alpha or paired-chain data the features that could be detected were limited. Strong co-occurrence of HLA alleles, especially DR and DQ, made assigning TCR associations to individual alleles difficult. Linkage disequilibrium might explain the correlated functional status among segregating V segments, but an unknown experimental factor could not be excluded. In a later analysis, around 17,000 TCR beta sequences were associated with specific HLA alleles at a false discovery rate of 0.05. HLA typing was unavailable for some donors at each locus, so association tests used only the typed subset. In a later genetic analysis, fewer N-insertions in productive TCRs were reported among donors in an Asian-associated ancestry cluster than the roughly 700-donor mean. The classifier was reported to diagnose cytomegalovirus status with high specificity and sensitivity in both the original and validation cohorts. While some public TCRs were present in many individuals, most TCR sequences turned up only very rarely across donors. V-gene and J-gene trimming of TCR beta chains was associated with a missense DCLRE1C variant in a later genetic analysis, and the association was replicated in an independent cohort. In the study, some 160 TCR beta chains were listed as associated with cytomegalovirus. The only immune exposure information available for the cohort was CMV serostatus. Because the 87-base-pair reads could not distinguish some IMGT-functional V segments, including TRBV6-2 and TRBV6-3, those segments were excluded. It was suggested by the authors that the approach could potentially be generalized to other disease states and immunological phenotypes. Because counts were too low, roughly 17 rarely observed V segments, including chromosome 9 orphons, were left out of the earlier analysis of 587 of the donors.

Libraries were built with the immunoSEQ multiplex PCR assay. A mixture of 60 forward primers for TCR Vbeta segments and 13 reverse primers for TCR Jbeta segments was used in the multiplex PCR. The CDR3 region of rearranged TCR beta genes was amplified from genomic DNA with a multiplex PCR assay. On the Illumina HiSeq System, the amplified TCR beta libraries were sequenced as 87-base-pair reads. As for how the authors treated the data: Across the 500 to 850 repertoires, a later analysis counted 75 million to 90 million unique TCR beta chains, roughly 11 million of which were shared by at least two donors. A nearest-neighbor algorithm error-corrected the raw reads and collapsed the reads into unique sequences, merging closely related sequences to remove PCR and sequencing errors. Alignment of CDR3 sequences to IMGT reference sequences was used to assign V, D and J gene segments. For a sequence to be retained, a match of at least six nucleotides to both a V gene segment and a J gene segment was required. A rearrangement was called productive if the CDR3 had no stop codons and remained in frame with V and J, and every other rearrangement was called non-productive. CDR3 was defined by IMGT convention, running from the second conserved V-encoded cysteine to the conserved J-encoded phenylalanine. The earlier analysis of about 610 of the donors excluded any sequence lacking an unambiguous match to a single V gene segment. In an earlier analysis of around 600 of the donors, V segments were called functional above 56.7% productive rearrangements and were called segregating when the between-donor standard deviation exceeded 5%. A statistical classification framework was developed to diagnose cytomegalovirus status using the catalog of TCR beta chain sequences. V and J gene assignment, in a later analysis, came from comparing TCR nucleotide sequences with IMGT/GENE-DB human TR gene sequences. In a later analysis, CDR3 sequences and most-parsimonious VDJ recombination scenarios were assigned using the TCRdist pipeline. In a later analysis, each TCR beta chain was defined by its CDR3 amino acid sequence together with its V-gene family, and reads without a unique V-gene family were excluded. As a way to deal with suspected cross-contamination and a sequencing artifact, a later analysis dropped more than 500 nucleotide sequences that were highly shared and had low generation probability. A later analysis calculated a clonal expansion index for each public chain from normalized within-repertoire ranks of inferred template counts. A later analysis computed generation probabilities with a VDJ recombination model fitted to out-of-frame rearrangements, and checked the results against IGoR. In a later analysis, TCR-TCR, TCR-HLA and TCR-CMV co-occurrence was scored with hypergeometric tests, and a repertoire-size bias correction was applied to TCR pairs. False discovery rates were estimated in a later analysis by permuting HLA or CMV assignments 20 times. A later analysis grouped co-occurring TCRs with DBSCAN, adding TCRdist sequence similarity when clustering within HLA-allele-positive subsets. For co-occurrence clustering, repertoires with fewer than 30,000 or more than 120,000 public chains were excluded, along with roughly five repertoires with anomalous nucleotide sharing. Here the immuneACCESS table is served through TCRdb, limited to in-frame sequences with V and J called. Missing clones are a known gap in these copies; in checked studies unresolved V genes cover under half, and the rest lacks a known reason. V, J and clone size are taken as reported in that table, and D and trimming were inferred from the DNA itself. The sample includes approximately 100,000 clones, with 65% to 85% observed a single time. The leading ten clones occupy about 9.4% of the sample.

The cohort was made up of approximately 700 healthy bone marrow donors. Cohort members were all nominally healthy when sampled, although unrecorded immune exposures were likely present. The donor tested CMV seronegative and was one of the 352 seronegative cohort members. A peripheral blood sample was provided by each donor, and peripheral blood mononuclear cells were used for TCR beta sequencing. The Qiagen DNeasy Blood Extraction Kit was used to extract genomic DNA from the blood cell samples. There are 15 amino acids in the CDR3, from cysteine to phenylalanine inclusive. The DNA shown is the 45-base CDR3, in frame from base 1. V and J are trimmed by 4 bases and 2 bases, and the gene matches miss 7 bases of the junction. For CDR1 and CDR2, the germline V gene lists SGHRS and YFSETQ. As to this clone: The antigen this receptor binds is unknown. Base qualities were left out, and no much larger clone turns up one base away.

The sample comprised PBMCs. This sequence was found in a man aged 50 or older in good health and CMV-seronegative. This sequence uses TRBV5-1 and TRBJ2-7, with 9 bases aligning to TRBD2. The CDR3 protein is CASSPSAGGPYEQYF. The DNA sequence reads TGCGCCAGCAGCCCATCAGCGGGGGGACCCTACGAGCAGTACTTC.